These T cell receptor beta chains were read from a single sample in a study of CD8 T cells in ankylosing spondylitis. TCRdb itself ran the 5' RACE reads through MiXCR, one entry per CDR3 protein. The sample carries roughly 300,000 distinct CDR3 sequences, roughly 8% recorded once. Material for sequencing was blood, either unsorted or a sorted T cell fraction (not recorded which). All receptors come from a male donor with ankylosing spondylitis. The CDR3 runs from the conserved cysteine through the conserved F or W. D genes are given only for firm matches. Clone size is shown for a subset of rows, as once, few, many or a class of expanded clone.

cdr3_aa: CASGLGRETQYF; cdr3_nt: TGCGCCAGCGGACTAGGGAGAGAGACCCAGTACTTC; v_call: TRBV10-2; clone_size: NA; d_call: TRBD2; j_call: TRBJ2-5
cdr3_aa: CASSRGQITYEQYF; cdr3_nt: TGTGCCAGCAGCCGAGGACAGATCACCTACGAGCAGTACTTC; v_call: TRBV5-6; clone_size: NA; d_call: NA; j_call: TRBJ2-7
cdr3_aa: CASSLELGSGRYEQFF; cdr3_nt: TGTGCCAGCAGCTTAGAATTGGGTAGCGGGAGATATGAGCAGTTCTTC; v_call: TRBV11-2; clone_size: many; d_call: TRBD2; j_call: TRBJ2-1
cdr3_aa: CASSIVGGSTDTQYF; cdr3_nt: TGTGCCAGTAGTATAGTTGGGGGAAGCACAGATACGCAGTATTTT; v_call: TRBV19; clone_size: NA; d_call: NA; j_call: TRBJ2-3
cdr3_aa: CASSAITGGAGDGYTF; cdr3_nt: TGTGCCAGCAGCGCCATTACAGGGGGCGCCGGCGATGGCTACACCTTC; v_call: TRBV9; clone_size: NA; d_call: TRBD1; j_call: TRBJ1-2
cdr3_aa: CALTRDRATEAFF; cdr3_nt: TGTGCCTTGACGCGGGACAGGGCTACTGAAGCTTTCTTT; v_call: TRBV30; clone_size: few; d_call: TRBD1; j_call: TRBJ1-1
cdr3_aa: CASSGTSGRSEETQYF; cdr3_nt: TGTGCCAGCAGCGGGACTAGCGGGAGGTCGGAAGAGACCCAGTACTTC; v_call: TRBV2; clone_size: few; d_call: TRBD2; j_call: TRBJ2-5
cdr3_aa: CASSRSLASEQFF; cdr3_nt: TGTGCCAGCAGCCGATCTCTAGCGAGTGAGCAGTTCTTC; v_call: TRBV14; clone_size: NA; d_call: NA; j_call: TRBJ2-1
cdr3_aa: CASSLGWLIQETQYF; cdr3_nt: TGTGCCAGCAGCTTGGGTTGGCTGATCCAAGAGACCCAGTACTTC; v_call: TRBV7-8; clone_size: NA; d_call: NA; j_call: TRBJ2-5
cdr3_aa: CASSGEDKNIQYF; cdr3_nt: TGTGCCAGCAGCGGAGAAGACAAAAACATTCAGTACTTC; v_call: TRBV28; clone_size: many; d_call: NA; j_call: TRBJ2-4
cdr3_aa: CASSSTSGVTDTQYF; cdr3_nt: TGTGCCAGCAGCTCGACTAGCGGAGTCACAGATACGCAGTATTTT; v_call: TRBV7-9; clone_size: NA; d_call: TRBD2; j_call: TRBJ2-3
cdr3_aa: CASSLGQGQSADTQYF; cdr3_nt: TGTGCCAGCAGCCTGGGACAGGGTCAGAGTGCAGATACGCAGTATTTT; v_call: TRBV7-2; clone_size: few; d_call: TRBD1; j_call: TRBJ2-3
cdr3_aa: CASSIGQGINQPQHF; cdr3_nt: TGTGCCAGCAGCATAGGACAGGGAATCAATCAGCCCCAGCATTTT; v_call: TRBV3-1; clone_size: many; d_call: TRBD1; j_call: TRBJ1-5
cdr3_aa: CSASAGGNNEQFF; cdr3_nt: TGCAGTGCTAGTGCGGGAGGAAACAATGAGCAGTTCTTC; v_call: TRBV20-1; clone_size: many; d_call: TRBD2; j_call: TRBJ2-1
cdr3_aa: CASRGENGNIQYF; cdr3_nt: TGTGCCAGCAGAGGGGAGAATGGTAACATTCAGTACTTC; v_call: TRBV7-9; clone_size: few; d_call: NA; j_call: TRBJ2-4
cdr3_aa: CASSRRGLSNQPQHF; cdr3_nt: TGTGCCAGCAGTCGCAGGGGGCTTAGCAATCAGCCCCAGCATTTT; v_call: TRBV12-3/TRBV12-4; clone_size: many; d_call: TRBD1; j_call: TRBJ1-5
cdr3_aa: CASSPPGPGTEAFF; cdr3_nt: TGTGCCAGCAGCCCACCAGGACCTGGCACTGAAGCTTTCTTT; v_call: TRBV28; clone_size: few; d_call: NA; j_call: TRBJ1-1
cdr3_aa: CASSPRAGDTQYF; cdr3_nt: TGTGCTAGCAGCCCCCGAGCGGGAGATACGCAGTATTTT; v_call: TRBV7-7; clone_size: NA; d_call: NA; j_call: TRBJ2-3